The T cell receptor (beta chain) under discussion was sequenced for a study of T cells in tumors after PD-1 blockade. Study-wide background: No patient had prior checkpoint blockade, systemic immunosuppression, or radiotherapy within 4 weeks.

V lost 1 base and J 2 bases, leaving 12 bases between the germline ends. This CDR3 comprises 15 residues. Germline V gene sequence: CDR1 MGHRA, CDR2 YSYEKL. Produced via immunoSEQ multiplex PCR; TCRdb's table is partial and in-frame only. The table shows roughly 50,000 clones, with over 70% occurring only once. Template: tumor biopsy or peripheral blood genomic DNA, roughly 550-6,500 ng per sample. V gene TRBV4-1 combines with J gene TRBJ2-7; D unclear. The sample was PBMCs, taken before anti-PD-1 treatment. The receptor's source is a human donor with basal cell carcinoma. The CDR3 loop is CASSQGPGLTYEQYF. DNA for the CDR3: TGCGCCAGCAGCCAAGGGCCAGGATTGACCTACGAGCAGTACTTC.